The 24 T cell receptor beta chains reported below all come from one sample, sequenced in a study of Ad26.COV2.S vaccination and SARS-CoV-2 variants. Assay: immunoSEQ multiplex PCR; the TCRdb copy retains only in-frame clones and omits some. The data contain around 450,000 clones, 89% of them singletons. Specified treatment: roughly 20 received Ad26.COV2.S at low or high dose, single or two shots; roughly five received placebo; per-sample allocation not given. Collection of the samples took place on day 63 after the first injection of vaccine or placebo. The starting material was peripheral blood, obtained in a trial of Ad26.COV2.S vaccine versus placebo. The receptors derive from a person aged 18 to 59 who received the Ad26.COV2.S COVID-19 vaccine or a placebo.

CDR3 DNA: TGTGCCAGCAGCGGAAGTCCGGGACAGGGGTTTGGCTACACCTTC. Translation: CASSGSPGQGFGYTF. This chain joins TRBV5-6 and TRBJ1-2; TRBD1 matches 10 bases. The CDR3 is made up of 15 amino acids. From germline, CDR1 is SGHDT and CDR2 YYEEEE. The junction had 10 bases not matched to a gene; V was cut back by 4 bases and J by 7 bases.

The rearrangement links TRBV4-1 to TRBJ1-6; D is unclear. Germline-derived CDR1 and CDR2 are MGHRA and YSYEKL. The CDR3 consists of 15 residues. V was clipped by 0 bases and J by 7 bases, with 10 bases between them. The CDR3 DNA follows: TGCGCCAGCAGCCAAGACGCAGAGCTCAATTCACCCCTCCACTTT. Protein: CASSQDAELNSPLHF.

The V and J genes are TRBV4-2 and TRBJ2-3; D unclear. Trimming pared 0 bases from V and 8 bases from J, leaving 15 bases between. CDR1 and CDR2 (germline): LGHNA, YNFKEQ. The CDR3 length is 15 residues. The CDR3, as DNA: TGTGCCAGCAGCCAAGATTTAAGAGCGTCCGCTACGCAGTATTTT. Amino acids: CASSQDLRASATQYF.

CDR3 sequence: CASLPRDYYNSPLHF. The CDR3 DNA sequence: TGTGCCAGCCTGCCCCGGGATTATTATAATTCACCCCTCCACTTT. The rearrangement links TRBV7-8 to TRBJ1-6; D is ambiguous. Germline V CDR1 and CDR2: SGHVS, FQNEAQ. Trimming shortened V by 8 bases and J by 4 bases, and 15 bases separated the two germline ends. The CDR3 is made up of 15 amino acids.

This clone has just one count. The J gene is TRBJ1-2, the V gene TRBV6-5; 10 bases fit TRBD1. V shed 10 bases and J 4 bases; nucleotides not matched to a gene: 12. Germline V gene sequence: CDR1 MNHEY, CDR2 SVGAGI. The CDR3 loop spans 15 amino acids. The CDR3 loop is CATVDRGREVYGYTF. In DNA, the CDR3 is TGTGCCACGGTCGACAGGGGGCGCGAGGTCTATGGCTACACCTTC.

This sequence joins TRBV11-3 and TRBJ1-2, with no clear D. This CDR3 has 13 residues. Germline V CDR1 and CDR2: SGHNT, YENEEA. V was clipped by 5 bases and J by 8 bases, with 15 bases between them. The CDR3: CASSPLRQDGYTF. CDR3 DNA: TGTGCCAGCAGCCCCCTCCGGCAGGACGGCTACACCTTC.

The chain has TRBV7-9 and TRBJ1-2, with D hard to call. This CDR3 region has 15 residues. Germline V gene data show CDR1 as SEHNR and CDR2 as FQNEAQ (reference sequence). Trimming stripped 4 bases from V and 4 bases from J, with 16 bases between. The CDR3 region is CASSSETKLVYGYTF. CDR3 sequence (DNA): TGTGCCAGCAGCTCGGAGACGAAATTAGTCTATGGCTACACCTTC.

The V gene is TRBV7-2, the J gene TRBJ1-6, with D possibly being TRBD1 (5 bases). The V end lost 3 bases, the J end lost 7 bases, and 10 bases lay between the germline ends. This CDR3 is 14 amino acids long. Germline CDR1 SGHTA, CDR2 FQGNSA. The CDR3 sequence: CASSLAGGNSPLHF. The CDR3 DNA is TGTGCCAGCAGCTTGGCCGGGGGGAATTCACCCCTCCACTTT.

The CDR3 DNA reads TGTGCCAGCAGCCGGCAGCCCCCTAGAGGGACCTGGGATGAGCAGTTCTTC. It encodes CASSRQPPRGTWDEQFF. The rearrangement links TRBV27 to TRBJ2-1; TRBD1 or TRBD2 may be the D gene (5 bases each). With 6 bases removed from V and 8 bases from J, the gap between germline ends came to 26 bases. This CDR3 is built from 17 residues. Looked up from germline, CDR1 is MNHEY and CDR2 is SMNVEV (reference sequence).

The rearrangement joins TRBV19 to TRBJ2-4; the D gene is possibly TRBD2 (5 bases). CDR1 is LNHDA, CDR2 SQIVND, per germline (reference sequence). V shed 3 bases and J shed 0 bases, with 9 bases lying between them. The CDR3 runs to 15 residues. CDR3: CASSMEVLAKNIQYF. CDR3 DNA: TGTGCCAGTAGTATGGAGGTCCTAGCCAAAAACATTCAGTACTTC.

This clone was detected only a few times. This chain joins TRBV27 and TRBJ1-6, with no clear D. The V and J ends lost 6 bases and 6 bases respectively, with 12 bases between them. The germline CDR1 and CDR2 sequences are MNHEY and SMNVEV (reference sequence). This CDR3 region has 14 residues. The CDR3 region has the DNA TGTGCCAGCAGACCTAGGGAGATTAATTCACCCCTCCACTTT. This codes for CASRPREINSPLHF.

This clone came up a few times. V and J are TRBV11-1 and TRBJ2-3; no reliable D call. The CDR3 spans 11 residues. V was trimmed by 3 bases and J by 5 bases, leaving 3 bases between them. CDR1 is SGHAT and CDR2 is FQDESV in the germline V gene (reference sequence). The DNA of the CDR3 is TGTGCCAGCAGCTTTGGAGATACGCAGTATTTT. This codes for CASSFGDTQYF.

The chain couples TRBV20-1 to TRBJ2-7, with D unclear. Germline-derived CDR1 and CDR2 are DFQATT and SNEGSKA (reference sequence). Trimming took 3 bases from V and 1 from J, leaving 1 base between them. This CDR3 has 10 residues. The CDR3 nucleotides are TGCAGTGCTAGTTCCTACGAGCAGTACTTC. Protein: CSASSYEQYF.

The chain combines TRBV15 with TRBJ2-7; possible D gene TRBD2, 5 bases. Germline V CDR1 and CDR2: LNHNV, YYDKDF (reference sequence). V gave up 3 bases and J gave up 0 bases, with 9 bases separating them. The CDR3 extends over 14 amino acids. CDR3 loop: CATSRDLYSYEQYF. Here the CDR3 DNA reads TGTGCCACCAGCAGGGACTTGTACTCCTACGAGCAGTACTTC.

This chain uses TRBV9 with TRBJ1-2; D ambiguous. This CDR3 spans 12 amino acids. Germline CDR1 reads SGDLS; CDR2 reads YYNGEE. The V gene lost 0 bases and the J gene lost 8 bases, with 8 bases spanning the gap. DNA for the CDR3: TGTGCCAGCAGCGTAGAAATGGGGGGCTACACCTTC. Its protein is CASSVEMGGYTF.

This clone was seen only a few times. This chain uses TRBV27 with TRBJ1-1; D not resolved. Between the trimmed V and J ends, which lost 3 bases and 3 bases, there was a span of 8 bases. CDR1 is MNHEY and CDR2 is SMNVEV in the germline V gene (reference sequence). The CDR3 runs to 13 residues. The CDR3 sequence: CASSFSSDTEAFF. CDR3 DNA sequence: TGTGCCAGCAGTTTTTCGTCGGACACTGAAGCTTTCTTT.

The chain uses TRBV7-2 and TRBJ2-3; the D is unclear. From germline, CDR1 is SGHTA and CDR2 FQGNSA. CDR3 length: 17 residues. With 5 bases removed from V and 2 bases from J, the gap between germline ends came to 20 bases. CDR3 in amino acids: CASSPIGAFRPTDTQYF. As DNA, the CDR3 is TGTGCCAGCAGCCCCATTGGAGCATTCCGACCCACAGATACGCAGTATTTT. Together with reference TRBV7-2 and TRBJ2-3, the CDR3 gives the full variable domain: GAGVSQSPSNKVTEKGKDVELRCDPISGHTALYWYRQSLGQGLEFLIYFQGNSAPDKSGLPSDRFSAERTGGSVSTLTIQRTQQEDSAVYLCASSPIGAFRPTDTQYFGPGTRLTVL.

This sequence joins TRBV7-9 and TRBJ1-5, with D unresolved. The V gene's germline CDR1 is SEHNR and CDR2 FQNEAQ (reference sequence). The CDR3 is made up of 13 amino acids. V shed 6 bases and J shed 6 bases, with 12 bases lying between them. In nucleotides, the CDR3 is TGTGCCAGCAGTCCGGGGTCCATTCAGCCCCAGCATTTT. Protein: CASSPGSIQPQHF.

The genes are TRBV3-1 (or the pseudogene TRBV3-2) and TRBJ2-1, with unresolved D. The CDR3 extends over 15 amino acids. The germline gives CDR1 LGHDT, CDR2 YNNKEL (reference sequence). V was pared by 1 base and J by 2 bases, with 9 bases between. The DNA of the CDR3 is TGTGCCAGCAGCCAAGGTGGCGACCCCTACAATGAGCAGTTCTTC. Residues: CASSQGGDPYNEQFF.

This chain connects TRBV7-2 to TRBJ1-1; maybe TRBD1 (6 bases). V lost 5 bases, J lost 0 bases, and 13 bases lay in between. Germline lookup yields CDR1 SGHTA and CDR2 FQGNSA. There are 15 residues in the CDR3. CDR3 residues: CASSPQGNMNTEAFF. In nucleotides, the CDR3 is TGTGCCAGCAGCCCGCAGGGGAACATGAACACTGAAGCTTTCTTT.

The CDR3 nucleotides read TGTGCCAGCAGCTTAGCGATCTCTGGAAACACCATATATTTT. The encoded protein is CASSLAISGNTIYF. The rearrangement joins TRBV7-2 to TRBJ1-3, with D uncertain. Trimming took 0 bases from V and 0 from J, leaving 3 bases between them. CDR3 length equals 14 residues. The germline V gene encodes CDR1 SGHTA and CDR2 FQGNSA.

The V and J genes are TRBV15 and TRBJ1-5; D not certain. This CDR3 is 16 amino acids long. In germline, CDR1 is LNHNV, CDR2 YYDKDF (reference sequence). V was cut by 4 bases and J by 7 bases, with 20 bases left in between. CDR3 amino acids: CATSIFGEEVYQPQHF. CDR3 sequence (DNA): TGTGCCACCAGCATCTTTGGCGAGGAGGTGTACCAGCCCCAGCATTTT.

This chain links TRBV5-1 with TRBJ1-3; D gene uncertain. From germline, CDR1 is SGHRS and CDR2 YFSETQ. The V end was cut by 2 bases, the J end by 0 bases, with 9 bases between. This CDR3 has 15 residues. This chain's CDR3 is CASSLLGGSGNTIYF. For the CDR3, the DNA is TGCGCCAGCAGCTTATTAGGAGGCTCTGGAAACACCATATATTTT.

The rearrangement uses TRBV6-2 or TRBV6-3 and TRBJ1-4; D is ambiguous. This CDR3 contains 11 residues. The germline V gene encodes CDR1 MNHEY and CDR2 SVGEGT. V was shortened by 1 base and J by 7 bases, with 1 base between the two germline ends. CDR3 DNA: TGTGCCAGCAGTTACTTTGAAAAACTGTTTTTT. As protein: CASSYFEKLFF.